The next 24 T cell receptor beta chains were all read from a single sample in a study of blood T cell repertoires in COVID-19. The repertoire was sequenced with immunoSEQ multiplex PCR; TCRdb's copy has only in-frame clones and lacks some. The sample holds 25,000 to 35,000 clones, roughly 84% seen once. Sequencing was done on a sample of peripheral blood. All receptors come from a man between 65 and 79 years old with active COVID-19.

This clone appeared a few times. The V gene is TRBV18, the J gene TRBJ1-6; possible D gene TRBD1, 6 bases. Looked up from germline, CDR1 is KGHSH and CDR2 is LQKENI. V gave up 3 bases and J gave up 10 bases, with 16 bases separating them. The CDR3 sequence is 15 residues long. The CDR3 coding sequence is TGTGCCAGCTCACCGCAGGGGTATCCTAACTCACCCCTCCACTTT. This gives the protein CASSPQGYPNSPLHF.

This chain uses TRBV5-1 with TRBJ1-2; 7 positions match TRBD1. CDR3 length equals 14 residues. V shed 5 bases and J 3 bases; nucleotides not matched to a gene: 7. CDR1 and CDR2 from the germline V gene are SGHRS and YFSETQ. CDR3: CASRPGGSDYGYTF. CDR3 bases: TGCGCCAGCAGACCAGGGGGATCTGACTATGGCTACACCTTC.

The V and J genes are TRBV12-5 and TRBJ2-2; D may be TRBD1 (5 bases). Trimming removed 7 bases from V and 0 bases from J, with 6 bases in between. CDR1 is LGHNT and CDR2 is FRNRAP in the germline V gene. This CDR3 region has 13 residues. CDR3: CASETANTGELFF. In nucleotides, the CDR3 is TGTGCTAGTGAGACAGCGAACACCGGGGAGCTGTTTTTT.

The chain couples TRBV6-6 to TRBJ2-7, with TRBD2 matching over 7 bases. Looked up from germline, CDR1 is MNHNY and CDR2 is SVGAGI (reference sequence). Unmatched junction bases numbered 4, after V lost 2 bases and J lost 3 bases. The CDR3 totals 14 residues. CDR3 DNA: TGTGCCAGCAGTTACGGGGGGGTGGGCTACGAGCAGTACTTC. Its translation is CASSYGGVGYEQYF.

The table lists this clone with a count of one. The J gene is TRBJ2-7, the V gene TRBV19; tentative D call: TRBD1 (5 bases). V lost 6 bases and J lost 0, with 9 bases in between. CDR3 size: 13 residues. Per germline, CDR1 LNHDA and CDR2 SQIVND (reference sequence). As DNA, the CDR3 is TGTGCCAGTAGCCAGGGTTACTCCTACGAGCAGTACTTC. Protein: CASSQGYSYEQYF. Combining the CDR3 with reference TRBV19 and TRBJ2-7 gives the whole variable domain DGGITQSPKYLFRKEGQNVTLSCEQNLNHDAMYWYRQDPGQGLRLIYYSQIVNDFQKGDIAEGYSVSREKKESFPLTVTSAQKNPTAFYLCASSQGYSYEQYFGPGTRLTVT.

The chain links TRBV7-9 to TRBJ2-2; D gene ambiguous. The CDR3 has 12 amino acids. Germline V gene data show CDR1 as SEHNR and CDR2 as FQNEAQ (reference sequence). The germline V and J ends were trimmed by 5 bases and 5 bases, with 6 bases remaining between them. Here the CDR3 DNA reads TGTGCCAGCAGCCTTATAACCGGGGAGCTGTTTTTT. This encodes CASSLITGELFF. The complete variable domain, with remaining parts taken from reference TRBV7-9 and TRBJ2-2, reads DTGVSQNPRHKITKRGQNVTFRCDPISEHNRLYWYRQTLGQGPEFLTYFQNEAQLEKSRLLSDRFSAERPKGSFSTLEIQRTEQGDSAMYLCASSLITGELFFGEGSRLTVL.

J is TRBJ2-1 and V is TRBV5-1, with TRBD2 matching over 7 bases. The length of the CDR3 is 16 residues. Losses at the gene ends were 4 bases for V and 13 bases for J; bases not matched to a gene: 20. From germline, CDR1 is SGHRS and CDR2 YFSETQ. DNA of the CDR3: TGCGCCAGCAGCCTTTGGACTAGAGAGGTCGTGGTCGAACAGTTCTTC. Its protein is CASSLWTREVVVEQFF.

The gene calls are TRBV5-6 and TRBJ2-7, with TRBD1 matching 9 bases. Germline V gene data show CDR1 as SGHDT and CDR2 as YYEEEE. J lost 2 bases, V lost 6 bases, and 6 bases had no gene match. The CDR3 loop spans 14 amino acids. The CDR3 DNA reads TGTGCCAGCACCTCCGGGACAGGGCCCTACGAGCAGTACTTC. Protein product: CASTSGTGPYEQYF. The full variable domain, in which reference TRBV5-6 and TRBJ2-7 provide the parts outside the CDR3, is DAGVTQSPTHLIKTRGQQVTLRCSPKSGHDTVSWYQQALGQGPQFIFQYYEEEERQRGNFPDRFSGHQFPNYSSELNVNALLLGDSALYLCASTSGTGPYEQYFGPGTRLTVT.

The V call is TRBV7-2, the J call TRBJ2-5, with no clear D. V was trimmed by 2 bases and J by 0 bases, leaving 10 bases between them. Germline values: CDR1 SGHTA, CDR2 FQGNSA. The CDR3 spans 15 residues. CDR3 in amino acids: CASSLFAIDQETQYF. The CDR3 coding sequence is TGTGCCAGCAGCTTATTTGCGATAGACCAAGAGACCCAGTACTTC.

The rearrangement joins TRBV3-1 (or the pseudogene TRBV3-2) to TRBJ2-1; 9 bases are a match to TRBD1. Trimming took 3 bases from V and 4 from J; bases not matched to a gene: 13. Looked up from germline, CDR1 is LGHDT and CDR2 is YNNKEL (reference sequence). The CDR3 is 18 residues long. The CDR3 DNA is TGTGCCAGCAGCCACCTCATGACCCCGGGACAGGGATACAATGAGCAGTTCTTC. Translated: CASSHLMTPGQGYNEQFF.

As DNA, the CDR3 is TGTGCCATCATACAAGAGGCTGGAAACACCATATATTTT. Amino acid sequence: CAIIQEAGNTIYF. The V gene is TRBV10-3, the J gene TRBJ1-3; D is undetermined. Trimming cost V 7 bases and J 2 bases, with 9 bases left between them. This CDR3 region has 13 residues. Germline CDR1 reads ENHRY; CDR2 reads SYGVKD.

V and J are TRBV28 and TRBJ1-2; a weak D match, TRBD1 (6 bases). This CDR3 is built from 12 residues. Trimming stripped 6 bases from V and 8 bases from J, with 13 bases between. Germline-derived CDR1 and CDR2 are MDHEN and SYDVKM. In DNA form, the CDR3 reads TGTGCCAGCAGCAACAGGGCAGGGGGCTACACCTTC. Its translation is CASSNRAGGYTF.

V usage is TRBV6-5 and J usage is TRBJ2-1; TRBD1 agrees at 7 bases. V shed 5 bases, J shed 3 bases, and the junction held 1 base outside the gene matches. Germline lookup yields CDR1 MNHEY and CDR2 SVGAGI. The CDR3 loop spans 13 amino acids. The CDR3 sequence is CASSRDSYNEQFF. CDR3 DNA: TGTGCCAGCAGTCGGGACAGCTACAATGAGCAGTTCTTC.

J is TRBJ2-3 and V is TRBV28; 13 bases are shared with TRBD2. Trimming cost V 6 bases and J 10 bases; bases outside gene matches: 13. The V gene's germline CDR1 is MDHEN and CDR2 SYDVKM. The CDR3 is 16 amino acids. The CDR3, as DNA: TGTGCCAGCAGGGGGACTAGCGGGGCCCCCCCACATCCGCAGTATTTT. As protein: CASRGTSGAPPHPQYF.

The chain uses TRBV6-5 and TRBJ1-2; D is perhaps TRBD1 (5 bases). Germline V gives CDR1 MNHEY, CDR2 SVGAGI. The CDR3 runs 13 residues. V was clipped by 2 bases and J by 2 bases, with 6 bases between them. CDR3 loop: CASSYQGNYGYTF. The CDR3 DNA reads TGTGCCAGCAGTTACCAGGGAAACTATGGCTACACCTTC.

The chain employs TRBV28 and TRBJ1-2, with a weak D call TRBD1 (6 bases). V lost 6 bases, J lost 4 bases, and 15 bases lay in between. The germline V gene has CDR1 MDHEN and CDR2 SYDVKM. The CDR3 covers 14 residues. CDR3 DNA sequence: TGTGCCAGCAGACCTTCCGACAGGAGCTATGGCTACACCTTC. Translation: CASRPSDRSYGYTF.

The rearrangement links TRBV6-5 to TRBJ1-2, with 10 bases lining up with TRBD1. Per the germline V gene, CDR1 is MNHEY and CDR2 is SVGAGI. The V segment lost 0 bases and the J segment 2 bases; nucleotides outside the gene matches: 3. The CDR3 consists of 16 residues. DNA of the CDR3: TGTGCCAGCAGTTACTCCTGGGACAGGGGAAACTATGGCTACACCTTC. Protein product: CASSYSWDRGNYGYTF.

CDR3 loop: CASSLGGIYNEQFF. The CDR3 DNA reads TGTGCCAGCAGCTTGGGGGGGATATACAATGAGCAGTTCTTC. V and J are TRBV11-1 and TRBJ2-1, with 7 nucleotides matching TRBD2. Germline CDR1 SGHAT, CDR2 FQDESV (reference sequence). The CDR3 runs 14 residues. Unmatched junction bases numbered 3, after V lost 3 bases and J lost 4 bases.

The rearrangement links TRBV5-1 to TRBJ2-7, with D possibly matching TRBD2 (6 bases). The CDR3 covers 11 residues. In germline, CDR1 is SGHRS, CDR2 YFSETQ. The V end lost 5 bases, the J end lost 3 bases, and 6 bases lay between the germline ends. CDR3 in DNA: TGCGCCAGCAGGGACTACTACGAGCAGTACTTC. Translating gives CASRDYYEQYF.

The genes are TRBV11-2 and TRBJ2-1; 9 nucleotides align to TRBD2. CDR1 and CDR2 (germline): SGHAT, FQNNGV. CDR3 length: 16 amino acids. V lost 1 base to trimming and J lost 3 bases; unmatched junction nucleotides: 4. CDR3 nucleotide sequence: TGTGCCAGCAGCTTAGGGCGGGGGGGCTTCTACAATGAGCAGTTCTTC. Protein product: CASSLGRGGFYNEQFF.

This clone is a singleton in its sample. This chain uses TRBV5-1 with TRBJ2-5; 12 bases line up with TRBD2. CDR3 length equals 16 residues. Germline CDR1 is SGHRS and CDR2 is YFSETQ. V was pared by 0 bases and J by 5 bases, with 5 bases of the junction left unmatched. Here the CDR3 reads CASSLAASGGAETQYF. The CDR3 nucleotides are TGCGCCAGCAGCTTGGCTGCTAGCGGGGGGGCGGAGACCCAGTACTTC.

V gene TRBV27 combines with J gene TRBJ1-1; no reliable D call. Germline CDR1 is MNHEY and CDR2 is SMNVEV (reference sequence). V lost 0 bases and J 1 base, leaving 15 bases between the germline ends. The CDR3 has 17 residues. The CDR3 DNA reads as TGTGCCAGCAGTTTATCGCGTAATATACGGGGGAACACTGAAGCTTTCTTT. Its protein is CASSLSRNIRGNTEAFF.

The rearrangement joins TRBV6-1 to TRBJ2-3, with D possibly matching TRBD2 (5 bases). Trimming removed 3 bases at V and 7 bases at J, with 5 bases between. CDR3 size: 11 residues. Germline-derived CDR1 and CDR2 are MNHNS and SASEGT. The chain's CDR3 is CASSDGNTQYF. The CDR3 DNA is TGTGCCAGCAGTGACGGGAATACGCAGTATTTT.

CDR3 loop: CASSLGGGGTDTQYF. The CDR3 DNA sequence: TGTGCCAGCAGCCTCGGGGGTGGGGGCACAGATACGCAGTATTTT. The chain links TRBV5-4 to TRBJ2-3; possible D gene TRBD2, 6 bases. The germline V gene has CDR1 SGHNT and CDR2 YYREEE (reference sequence). With 4 bases removed from V and 1 base from J, the gap between germline ends came to 13 bases. The CDR3 is 15 residues long.